This is a list of T cell receptor beta chains from one sample in a study of blood T cell repertoires in COVID-19. The assay was immunoSEQ multiplex PCR, and TCRdb's table has in-frame clones only and misses some. This table has 250,000 to 350,000 clones, more than 75% appearing once. The sequenced material came from peripheral blood. The receptor source for this set is a woman in her forties or fifties with active or convalescent COVID-19. The CDR3 runs from the conserved cysteine through the conserved F or W. The D gene is left open where the match is weak. The size of a clone is reported for some rows only, either as once, few or many, or as a class for expanded clones.

d_call clone_size j_call v_call cdr3_nt cdr3_aa
NA NA TRBJ1-5 TRBV20-1 TGCAGTGCTAGTACCAGGGGTTTGGCTGCCAATCAGCCCCAGCATTTT CSASTRGLAANQPQHF
NA NA TRBJ1-6 TRBV5-1 TGCGCCAGCAGCCTACCGACAAAAAACTATAATTCACCCCTCCACTTT CASSLPTKNYNSPLHF
NA NA TRBJ2-2 TRBV28 TGTGCCAGCAGTTTATATTCCAGGGACACCGGGGAGCTGTTTTTT CASSLYSRDTGELFF
NA few TRBJ1-3 TRBV18 TGTGCCAGCTCACCCCTCAGCGGGGTCCGTTCTGGAAACACCATATATTTT CASSPLSGVRSGNTIYF
NA NA TRBJ1-1 TRBV30 TGTGCCTGGAGTAGGGGGTACACTGAAGCTTTCTTT CAWSRGYTEAFF
NA NA TRBJ2-3 TRBV7-8 TGTGCCAGCAGCCCCTTGACAGAAAGCACAGATACGCAGTATTTT CASSPLTESTDTQYF
NA NA TRBJ2-7 TRBV30 TGTGCCTGGACCCTGGGACTTCCAACCTACGAGCAGTACTTC CAWTLGLPTYEQYF
TRBD1 NA TRBJ2-7 TRBV23-1 TGCGCCAGCAGTCAATCCCGGGACAGGGCCAGTAGTTCCTACGAGCAGTACTTC CASSQSRDRASSSYEQYF
NA NA TRBJ2-1 TRBV5-5 TGTGCCAGCAGCTTGAGGAGGGCCAAAAATGAGCAGTTCTTC CASSLRRAKNEQFF
NA once TRBJ2-7 TRBV5-1 TGCGCCAGCATGATGGGGGGGCCGCCCTACGAGCAGTACTTC CASMMGGPPYEQYF
TRBD1 NA TRBJ1-5 TRBV19 TGTGCCAGTAGTGGAGGACAGGGGGCAGGGCAGCCCCAGCATTTT CASSGGQGAGQPQHF
NA NA TRBJ1-1 TRBV18 TGTGCCAGCTCACCAGGAACAGGGGAAGCTTTCTTT CASSPGTGEAFF
TRBD2 NA TRBJ2-1 TRBV6-2/TRBV6-3 TGTGCCAGCAGTTACTTACCCAGGGGCGGGAGGGCCGACAATGAGCAGTTCTTC CASSYLPRGGRADNEQFF